Listed here are 28 T cell receptor beta chains from one sample, sequenced in a study of beta chain features in type 1 diabetes. Reverse transcription of all isolated RNA meant that expressed TCRB transcripts were sequenced. Using immunoSEQ multiplex PCR, the repertoire was profiled, and TCRdb retains in-frame clones only, with some absent. The data hold roughly 150,000 clones, with approximately 8.4% observed a single time. Sequenced input: central memory CD4+ T cells from blood. The source is a woman between 18 and 30 years old in good health.

This clone was picked up a small number of times. J is TRBJ1-1 and V is TRBV7-2; TRBD1 is a possible D gene (6 bases). The CDR3 has 15 residues. Germline CDR1 reads SGHTA; CDR2 reads FQGNSA. With 0 bases removed from V and 7 bases from J, the gap between germline ends came to 15 bases. The CDR3 loop reads CASSLATGGFGEAFF. CDR3 bases: TGTGCCAGCAGCTTAGCGACTGGGGGCTTTGGTGAAGCTTTCTTT. The whole variable domain, filled in from reference TRBV7-2 and TRBJ1-1, reads GAGVSQSPSNKVTEKGKDVELRCDPISGHTALYWYRQSLGQGLEFLIYFQGNSAPDKSGLPSDRFSAERTGGSVSTLTIQRTQQEDSAVYLCASSLATGGFGEAFFGQGTRLTVV.

The chain carries TRBV18 and TRBJ2-7; D is perhaps TRBD2 (6 bases). This CDR3 has 18 amino acids. Germline loops: CDR1 KGHSH, CDR2 LQKENI. Trimming took 8 bases from V and 3 from J, leaving 29 bases between them. The CDR3: CASGPSPTTGTYLYEQYF. CDR3 coding DNA: TGTGCCAGCGGACCATCTCCTACTACCGGGACTTACCTCTACGAGCAGTACTTC. Full variable domain (rest looked up from reference TRBV18 and TRBJ2-7): NAGVMQNPRHLVRRRGQEARLRCSPMKGHSHVYWYRQLPEEGLKFMVYLQKENIIDESGMPKERFSAEFPKEGPSILRIQQVVRGDSAAYFCASGPSPTTGTYLYEQYFGPGTRLTVT.

This clone was detected only a few times. The J gene is TRBJ1-5, the V gene TRBV7-2; the D is unclear. This CDR3 contains 16 residues. With 5 bases removed from V and 4 bases from J, the gap between germline ends came to 18 bases. Germline CDR1 and CDR2: SGHTA and FQGNSA. CDR3 amino acids: CASSLLDGRANQPQHF. The CDR3 DNA sequence: TGTGCCAGCAGCCTCTTAGACGGGAGGGCGAATCAGCCCCAGCATTTT.

The rearrangement links TRBV11-2 to TRBJ2-1; 9 nucleotides match TRBD2. Germline V CDR1 and CDR2: SGHAT, FQNNGV. The CDR3 loop spans 14 amino acids. V lost 3 bases to trimming and J lost 5 bases; unmatched junction nucleotides: 2. CDR3 coding DNA: TGTGCCAGCAGCTTGACTAGCGGAAACAATGAGCAGTTCTTC. It specifies CASSLTSGNNEQFF.

This clone was counted a few times. J is TRBJ2-5 and V is TRBV5-4, with 11 bases aligning to TRBD2. The CDR3 is 18 residues long. Trimming removed 4 bases from V and 4 bases from J; junction bases left unmatched: 15. Germline V gives CDR1 SGHNT, CDR2 YYREEE (reference sequence). CDR3 residues: CASSPGVAGGPQTETQYF. Written as DNA, the CDR3 is TGTGCCAGCAGCCCAGGGGTAGCGGGAGGGCCCCAAACAGAGACCCAGTACTTC.

In this sample, this clone turned up a few times. V usage is TRBV6-1 and J usage is TRBJ1-1, with 8 positions matching TRBD1. V was pared by 1 base and J by 7 bases, with 2 bases of the junction left unmatched. This CDR3 contains 13 residues. Germline V lookup: CDR1 MNHNS, CDR2 SASEGT. The CDR3, as DNA: TGTGCCAGCAGTGAAGTTGGACAGGGTGAAGCTTTCTTT. It translates to CASSEVGQGEAFF.

This clone was seen more than once but under ten times. The V call is TRBV2, the J call TRBJ2-1; 13 bases fit TRBD2. Trimming removed 4 bases from V and 8 bases from J; junction bases left unmatched: 5. This CDR3 comprises 15 residues. CDR1 is SNHLY and CDR2 is FYNNEI in the germline V gene. CDR3 loop: CASSGQGLAGDEQFF. Written as DNA, the CDR3 is TGTGCCAGCAGTGGACAAGGACTAGCGGGAGATGAGCAGTTCTTC.

V gene TRBV18 combines with J gene TRBJ2-1, with TRBD1 as a possible D gene (6 bases). The CDR3 spans 14 residues. V was clipped by 4 bases and J by 7 bases, with 14 bases between them. From germline, CDR1 is KGHSH and CDR2 LQKENI. CDR3 protein: CASSLKTGQNEQFF. The CDR3 nucleotides are TGTGCCAGCTCACTTAAGACAGGACAAAATGAGCAGTTCTTC.

This clone has just a few counts. The gene calls are TRBV5-1 and TRBJ1-2, with D perhaps TRBD1 (5 bases). The germline V gene encodes CDR1 SGHRS and CDR2 YFSETQ. CDR3 length: 14 amino acids. Trimming left V 0 bases short and J 2 bases short, with 8 bases between. The CDR3 loop is CASSLDRWNYGYTF. The DNA for the CDR3 is TGCGCCAGCAGCTTGGACAGGTGGAACTATGGCTACACCTTC.

There are many counts of this clone. The V gene is TRBV29-1, the J gene TRBJ2-1; no firm D call. CDR1 is SQVTM and CDR2 is ANQGSEA in the germline V gene. Trimming cost V 3 bases and J 7 bases, with 10 bases left between them. The CDR3 has 12 residues. Written as DNA, the CDR3 is TGCAGCGTTGATAACGGTTTTAATGAGCAGTTCTTC. Translated: CSVDNGFNEQFF.

This clone was observed a few times. This chain joins TRBV2 and TRBJ2-2; D is undetermined. CDR1 is SNHLY, CDR2 FYNNEI, per germline. Trimming removed 0 bases at V and 4 bases at J, with 12 bases between. The CDR3 sequence is 16 residues long. The CDR3 here is CASSEAGREGTGELFF. The CDR3, as DNA: TGTGCCAGCAGTGAAGCGGGCCGTGAAGGCACCGGGGAGCTGTTTTTT.

This clone was detected a few times. The V and J genes are TRBV1 and TRBJ2-1; the DNA was not compared with TRBD2, the D call given in the table. TRBV1 is a known pseudogene. The CDR3 covers 14 residues. Written as DNA, the CDR3 is TGCACCAGCTCCTATAGCGGGAGTATGCATGAGCAGTTCTTC. Amino acids: CTSSYSGSMHEQFF.

This clone came up a few times. The genes are TRBV29-1 and TRBJ2-7; 10 nucleotides match TRBD2. Germline CDR1 is SQVTM and CDR2 is ANQGSEA. The J segment lost 0 bases and the V segment lost 5 bases, leaving 7 bases of the junction unmatched. CDR3 length: 15 residues. The CDR3 protein is CSVFGVAGGSYEQYF. CDR3 DNA: TGCAGCGTTTTCGGGGTAGCGGGAGGCTCCTACGAGCAGTACTTC.

V usage is TRBV6-1 and J usage is TRBJ1-5; tentatively, D is TRBD1 (6 bases). The CDR3 is made up of 14 amino acids. The germline V gene has CDR1 MNHNS and CDR2 SASEGT. Trimming took 7 bases from V and 6 from J, leaving 16 bases between them. CDR3 amino acids: CASTGEGVGQPQHF. As DNA, the CDR3 is TGTGCCAGCACTGGTGAGGGGGTTGGTCAGCCCCAGCATTTT.

The chain employs TRBV6-4 and TRBJ2-5; 8 bases are shared with TRBD1. Germline-derived CDR1 and CDR2 are MRHNA and SNTAGT. This CDR3 region has 17 residues. J gave up 1 base and V 3 bases, and 10 bases lay outside the gene matches. CDR3 protein: CASSDGSGQGPQETQYF. The DNA of the CDR3 is TGTGCCAGCAGTGATGGGAGTGGACAGGGACCCCAAGAGACCCAGTACTTC.

The chain carries TRBV30 and TRBJ1-2, with 10 bases matching TRBD1. The CDR3 covers 14 residues. CDR1 and CDR2 (germline): GTSNPN, SVGIG (reference sequence). The junction had 8 bases not matched to a gene; V was cut back by 6 bases and J by 4 bases. The CDR3 protein is CACPARDRGYGYTF. CDR3 in DNA: TGTGCCTGCCCGGCCCGGGACAGGGGCTATGGCTACACCTTC.

The table lists this clone with a few counts. V usage is TRBV4-2 and J usage is TRBJ2-2; a weak D match, TRBD2 (5 bases). CDR3 length equals 18 residues. Germline values: CDR1 LGHNA, CDR2 YNFKEQ. The germline V and J ends were trimmed by 1 base and 2 bases, with 17 bases remaining between them. DNA for the CDR3: TGTGCCAGCAGCCAAGGTTTAGGCAGGACTGATAACACCGGGGAGCTGTTTTTT. Translated: CASSQGLGRTDNTGELFF.

This clone has just a few counts. J is TRBJ2-3 and V is TRBV5-5, with 10 nucleotides matching TRBD2. Germline values: CDR1 SGHKS, CDR2 YYEKEE (reference sequence). The V segment lost 1 base and the J segment 0 bases; nucleotides outside the gene matches: 5. The CDR3 has 17 amino acids. DNA of the CDR3: TGTGCCAGCAGCTTGATACCTAGCGGGAGTAGCACAGATACGCAGTATTTT. Translation gives CASSLIPSGSSTDTQYF. The complete variable domain, with remaining parts taken from reference TRBV5-5 and TRBJ2-3, reads DAGVTQSPTHLIKTRGQQVTLRCSPISGHKSVSWYQQVLGQGPQFIFQYYEKEERGRGNFPDRFSARQFPNYSSELNVNALLLGDSALYLCASSLIPSGSSTDTQYFGPGTRLTVL.

The table lists this clone with many counts. The rearrangement uses TRBV30 and TRBJ2-1; TRBD2 aligns across 8 bases. Germline CDR1 and CDR2: GTSNPN and SVGIG (reference sequence). V gave up 1 base and J gave up 8 bases; unmatched junction bases: 4. The CDR3 loop spans 13 amino acids. This CDR3 reads CAWSDSLADEQFF. CDR3 nucleotides: TGTGCCTGGAGTGATTCACTAGCGGATGAGCAGTTCTTC.

The V and J genes are TRBV4-1 and TRBJ2-5, with TRBD2 identical over 8 bases. V gave up 4 bases and J gave up 3 bases; unmatched junction bases: 4. CDR1 is MGHRA and CDR2 is YSYEKL in the germline V gene. CDR3 length: 14 residues. In DNA, the CDR3 is TGCGCCAGCAGCCCGGGACTAGGTGAAGAGACCCAGTACTTC. Encoded protein: CASSPGLGEETQYF.

This clone was seen a handful of times. This chain joins TRBV5-1 and TRBJ2-1, with D perhaps matching TRBD2 (7 bases). V was pared by 0 bases and J by 8 bases, with 18 bases between. This CDR3 is built from 16 residues. CDR1 and CDR2 from the germline V gene are SGHRS and YFSETQ. The CDR3 reads CASSLDLGGGSDEQFF. For the CDR3, the DNA is TGCGCCAGCAGCTTGGATTTAGGGGGAGGGTCGGATGAGCAGTTCTTC.

V usage is TRBV7-2 and J usage is TRBJ2-3, with a weak D call TRBD2 (5 bases). V was trimmed by 5 bases and J by 0 bases, leaving 9 bases between them. The CDR3 has 14 amino acids. CDR1 is SGHTA and CDR2 is FQGNSA in the germline V gene. DNA for the CDR3: TGTGCCAGCAGCCCGCGGGCCAGCACAGATACGCAGTATTTT. Its protein product is CASSPRASTDTQYF.

The gene calls are TRBV11-2 and TRBJ1-2, with TRBD1 matching 8 bases. The CDR3 consists of 14 residues. The ends lost 2 bases at V and 8 bases at J; junction bases unmatched: 7. The germline V gene has CDR1 SGHAT and CDR2 FQNNGV. The CDR3 DNA reads TGTGCCAGCAGCTTACAACAGGGGGGTAGCGGCTACACCTTC. As protein: CASSLQQGGSGYTF.

The J gene is TRBJ1-3, the V gene TRBV19, with 7 bases fitting TRBD1. The CDR3 extends over 16 amino acids. Germline trimming cut 7 bases from V and 0 bases from J; bases unmatched to any gene: 9. Germline V gene lookup returns CDR1 LNHDA and CDR2 SQIVND (reference sequence). The CDR3: CASNRQGELSGNTIYF. CDR3 DNA sequence: TGTGCCAGTAATCGACAGGGAGAACTCTCTGGAAACACCATATATTTT.

This clone was detected a few times. This chain uses TRBV30 with TRBJ2-3, with D possibly TRBD2 on 5 matching bases. Germline lookup yields CDR1 GTSNPN and CDR2 SVGIG (reference sequence). The CDR3 is made up of 13 amino acids. With 4 bases removed from V and 6 bases from J, the gap between germline ends came to 14 bases. Written as DNA, the CDR3 is TGTGCCTGGAATATTGAGGGAGCCGATACGCAGTATTTT. This encodes CAWNIEGADTQYF.

This CDR3 reads CASSQGPGAGNYNEQFF. CDR3 sequence (DNA): TGCGCCAGCAGCCAAGGTCCTGGAGCAGGGAATTACAATGAGCAGTTCTTC. This chain uses TRBV4-3 with TRBJ2-1; possibly TRBD1 for D (5 bases). Between the trimmed V and J ends, which lost 1 base and 4 bases, there was a span of 17 bases. CDR1 and CDR2 from the germline V gene are LGHNA and YSLEER. The CDR3 length is 17 residues.

This clone was seen more than once but under ten times. The J gene is TRBJ1-3, the V gene TRBV4-1, with D possibly matching TRBD1 (6 bases). Germline CDR1 reads MGHRA; CDR2 reads YSYEKL. Trimming left V 0 bases short and J 7 bases short, with 25 bases between. The CDR3 consists of 19 residues. As DNA, the CDR3 is TGCGCCAGCAGCCAAGAGCCCCATTGGTCAGGGGTGTTTAGGAACACCATATATTTT. Translation gives CASSQEPHWSGVFRNTIYF.

The chain combines TRBV5-1 with TRBJ2-5; 8 bases line up with TRBD1. J lost 0 bases, V lost 4 bases, and 8 bases had no gene match. This CDR3 has 16 amino acids. Germline loops: CDR1 SGHRS, CDR2 YFSETQ. This CDR3 reads CASSLGQGPYQETQYF. CDR3 nucleotides: TGCGCCAGCAGCCTCGGACAGGGTCCGTACCAAGAGACCCAGTACTTC.